This T cell receptor (beta chain) appears in the sequencing data of a study of regulatory T cells in long-lasting Graves disease. Overall study results and limits: Newly diagnosed Graves' patients had higher TCR diversity than persistent ones.

Both iRepertoire HTBI primers and Arm-PCR of CDR3 regions were used to build the TCR beta libraries. TCRdb used MiXCR to reprocess the multiplex PCR reads, holding one entry per CDR3 protein. The sample shows roughly 510,000 distinct CDR3 sequences, roughly a sixth of them seen only once. In regard to this clonotype: Its cognate antigen is unknown.

Germline trimming cut 7 bases from V and 8 bases from J; bases unmatched to any gene: 13. This CDR3 region has 13 residues. Germline assignment: CDR1 SQVTM and CDR2 ANQGSEA. Indicated time point: newly diagnosed GD, antithyroid drugs for less than 3 months. PBMCs were the source of the RNA used for TCR sequencing. The same specimen was also included in a second study, on T cells in Graves' hyperthyroidism and ophthalmopathy.

The chain recombines TRBV29-1 with TRBJ1-2; 7 bases are a match to TRBD1. This specimen was peripheral blood mononuclear cells (PBMCs), taken at new diagnosis, from a patient treated with antithyroid drugs. This clonotype originated in a man aged 18 to 30 with Graves disease. For the CDR3, the DNA is TGCAGCGCCGGTAACCGACAGGGAGTCGGCTACACCTTC. Protein product: CSAGNRQGVGYTF.